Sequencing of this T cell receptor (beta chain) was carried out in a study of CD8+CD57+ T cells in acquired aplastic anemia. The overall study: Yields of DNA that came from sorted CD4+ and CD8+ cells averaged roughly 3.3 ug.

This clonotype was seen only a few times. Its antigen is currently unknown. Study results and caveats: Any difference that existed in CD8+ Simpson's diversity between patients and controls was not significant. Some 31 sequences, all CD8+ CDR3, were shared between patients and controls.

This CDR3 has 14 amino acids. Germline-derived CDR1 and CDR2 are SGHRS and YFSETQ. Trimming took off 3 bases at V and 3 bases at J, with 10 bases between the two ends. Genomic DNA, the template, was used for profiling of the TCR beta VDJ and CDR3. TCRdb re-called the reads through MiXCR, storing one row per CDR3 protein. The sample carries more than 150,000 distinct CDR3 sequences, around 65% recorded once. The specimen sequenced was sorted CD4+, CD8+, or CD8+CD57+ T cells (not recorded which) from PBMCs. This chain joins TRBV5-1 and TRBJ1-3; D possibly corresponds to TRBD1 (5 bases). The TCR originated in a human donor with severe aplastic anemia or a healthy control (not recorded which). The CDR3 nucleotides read TGCGCCAGCAGCTCAGGGAACGGTGGAAACACCATATATTTT. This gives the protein CASSSGNGGNTIYF.